This TCR beta chain is drawn from a study of vaccination and CD4 T cells after COVID-19. About the study: Two of the convalescents were Hispanic, and convalescents were six males and four females. Each control was exposed to a CEFX pool, an HIV-1 Nef pool, or no peptide at all. Findings and caveats of the study: Within the convalescent patients, spike mono-reactivity was found in 304 of 307 vaccine-specific clones.

Treatment here: approximately 11-day PBMC culture with coronavirus spike peptide pools or control peptides (ViraFEST assay). Expansion of antigen-specific T cells with peptide pools by ViraFEST preceded sequencing of TCRs. Points on this clonotype: Its antigen is currently unknown.

With the Oncomine TCR Beta short-read assay, DNA from cultured CD4+ T cells was sequenced. TCRdb ran MiXCR on the PCR reads and lists one entry per CDR3 protein. The sample has nearly 8,000 distinct CDR3 sequences, about 54% seen once. The CDR3 has 14 amino acids. V lost 7 bases and J lost 1; bases outside the gene matches: 5. The germline V gene has CDR1 WSHSY and CDR2 SAAADI. Sequenced: CD4+ T cells from blood, cultured in vitro. This TCR was sampled from a human donor who had recovered from COVID-19. The chain uses TRBV10-2 and TRBJ2-3; TRBD1 agrees at 7 bases. The CDR3 loop is CASNTGDGTDTQYF. The CDR3 DNA sequence: TGCGCCAGCAACACAGGGGACGGCACAGATACGCAGTATTTT.